This TCR beta chain appears in the sequencing data of a study of blood T cell repertoires in COVID-19. Overall study: The United States, Italy and Spain were the sources of the acute and convalescent COVID-19 samples.

V was pared by 6 bases and J by 1 base, with 13 bases of the junction left unmatched. Germline V lookup: CDR1 SEHNR, CDR2 FQNEAQ (reference sequence). CDR3 length: 18 amino acids. The data were produced by immunoSEQ multiplex PCR, yet TCRdb's version contains in-frame clones alone and is incomplete. The sample carries some 190,000 clones, 84% recorded once. Participant reports of clinical history set cohort assignment. The V and J genes are TRBV7-9 and TRBJ1-5; 9 nucleotides agree with TRBD1. The source of this sequence is a woman in her thirties who had been exposed to COVID-19. The sample taken for sequencing was PBMCs or T cells enriched from blood (not recorded which). Here the CDR3 reads CASSFGTGFIGSNQPQHF. Here the CDR3 DNA reads TGTGCCAGCAGTTTCGGGACAGGGTTTATCGGGAGCAATCAGCCCCAGCATTTT.